The 2 T cell receptor beta chains reported below all come from one sample, sequenced in a study of monozygotic twins with inflammatory bowel disease. With the 5' RACE reads reprocessed, TCRdb shows one record per CDR3 protein and no DNA. This sample's table reports 330,000 or so distinct CDR3 sequences. The sequenced sample consisted of blood. Receptors were obtained from a human donor with ulcerative colitis or Crohn's disease, or a healthy co-twin of an affected twin (not recorded which).

The rearrangement links TRBV11-2 to TRBJ2-7; TCRdb reports TRBD1, a call that lacks DNA to check it against. The CDR3 is made up of 14 amino acids. Per germline, CDR1 SGHAT and CDR2 FQNNGV. The CDR3 reads CASRQGQGSYEQYF.

V gene TRBV6-1 combines with J gene TRBJ2-1; TCRdb names TRBD1, which stays unverified in the absence of DNA. Germline CDR1 MNHNS, CDR2 SASEGT. There are 15 residues in the CDR3. CDR3 sequence: CASRGAGTGTNEQFF.